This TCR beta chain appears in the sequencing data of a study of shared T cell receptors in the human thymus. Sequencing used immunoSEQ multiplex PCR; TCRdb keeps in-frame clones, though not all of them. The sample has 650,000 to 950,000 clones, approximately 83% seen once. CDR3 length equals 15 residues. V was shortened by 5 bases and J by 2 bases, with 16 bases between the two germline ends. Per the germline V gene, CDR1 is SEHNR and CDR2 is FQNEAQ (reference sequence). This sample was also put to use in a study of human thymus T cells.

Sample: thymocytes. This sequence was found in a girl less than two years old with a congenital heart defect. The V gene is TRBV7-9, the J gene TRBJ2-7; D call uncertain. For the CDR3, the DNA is TGTGCCAGCAGCCCTAGGAAGGATCACACCTACGAGCAGTACTTC. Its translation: CASSPRKDHTYEQYF.